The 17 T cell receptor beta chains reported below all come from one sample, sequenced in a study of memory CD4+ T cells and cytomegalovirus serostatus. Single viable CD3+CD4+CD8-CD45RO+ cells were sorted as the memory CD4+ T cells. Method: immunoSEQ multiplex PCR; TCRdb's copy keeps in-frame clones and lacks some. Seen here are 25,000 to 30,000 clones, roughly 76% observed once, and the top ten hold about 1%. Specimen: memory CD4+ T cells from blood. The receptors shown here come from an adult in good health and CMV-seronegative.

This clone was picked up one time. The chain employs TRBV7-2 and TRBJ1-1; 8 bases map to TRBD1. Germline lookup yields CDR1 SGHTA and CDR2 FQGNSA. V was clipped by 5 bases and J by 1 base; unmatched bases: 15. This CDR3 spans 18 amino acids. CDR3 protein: CASSPSHQGTGPNTEAFF. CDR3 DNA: TGTGCCAGCAGCCCTAGCCACCAAGGGACAGGACCGAACACTGAAGCTTTCTTT.

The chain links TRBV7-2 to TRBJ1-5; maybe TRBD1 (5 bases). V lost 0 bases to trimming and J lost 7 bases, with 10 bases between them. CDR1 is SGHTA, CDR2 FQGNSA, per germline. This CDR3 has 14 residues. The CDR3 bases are TGTGCCAGCAGCTTAGCAGGGGCTCACCAGCCCCAGCATTTT. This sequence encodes CASSLAGAHQPQHF.

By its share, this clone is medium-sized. CDR3 DNA: TGTGCCAGTGGAAACACCCTCGCAGACAAGAGCTACACCTTC. As protein: CASGNTLADKSYTF. The rearrangement uses TRBV19 and TRBJ1-2; D is uncertain. From germline, CDR1 is LNHDA and CDR2 SQIVND (reference sequence). This CDR3 is built from 14 residues. Trimming pared 8 bases from V and 9 bases from J, leaving 22 bases between.

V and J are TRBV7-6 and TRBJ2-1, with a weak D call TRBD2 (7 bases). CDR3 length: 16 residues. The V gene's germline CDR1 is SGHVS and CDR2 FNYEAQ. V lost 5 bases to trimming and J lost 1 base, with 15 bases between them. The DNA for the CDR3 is TGTGCCAGCAGCCTGGCACAGGGAGGGTCCTACAATGAGCAGTTCTTC. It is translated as CASSLAQGGSYNEQFF.

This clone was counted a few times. Here the CDR3 reads CASTRGTDNNEQFF. The DNA of the CDR3 is TGTGCCAGCACGCGCGGGACAGACAACAATGAGCAGTTCTTC. This chain joins TRBV18 and TRBJ2-1; weak D call: TRBD1 (7 bases). Trimming shortened V by 8 bases and J by 5 bases, and 16 bases separated the two germline ends. This CDR3 is built from 14 residues. Germline V gene lookup returns CDR1 KGHSH and CDR2 LQKENI.

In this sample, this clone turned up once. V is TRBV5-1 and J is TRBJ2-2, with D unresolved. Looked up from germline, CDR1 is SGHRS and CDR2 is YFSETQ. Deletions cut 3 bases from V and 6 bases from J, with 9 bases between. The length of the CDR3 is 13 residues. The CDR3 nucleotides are TGCGCCAGCAGCTCCGGACCAGCCGGGGAGCTGTTTTTT. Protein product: CASSSGPAGELFF.

Here the CDR3 DNA reads TGTGCCAGCAGCTTAGAAAGCGGGAGATACAATGAGCAGTTCTTC. This sequence encodes CASSLESGRYNEQFF. The chain combines TRBV11-3 with TRBJ2-1; 8 bases match TRBD2. V lost 0 bases to trimming and J lost 4 bases; unmatched junction nucleotides: 2. Germline lookup yields CDR1 SGHNT and CDR2 YENEEA. CDR3 length: 15 residues.

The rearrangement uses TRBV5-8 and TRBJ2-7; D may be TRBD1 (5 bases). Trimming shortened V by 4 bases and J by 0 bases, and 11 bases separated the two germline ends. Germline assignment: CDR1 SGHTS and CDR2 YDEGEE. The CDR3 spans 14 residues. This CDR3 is CASSRTYSSYEQYF. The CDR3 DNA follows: TGTGCCAGCAGCCGGACATACAGCTCCTACGAGCAGTACTTC.

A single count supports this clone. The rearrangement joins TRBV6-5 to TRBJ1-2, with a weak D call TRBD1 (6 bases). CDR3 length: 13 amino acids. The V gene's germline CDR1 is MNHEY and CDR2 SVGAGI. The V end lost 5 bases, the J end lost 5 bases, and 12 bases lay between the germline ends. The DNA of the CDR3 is TGTGCCAGCAGTCAGGACAGTGGATATGGCTACACCTTC. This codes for CASSQDSGYGYTF.

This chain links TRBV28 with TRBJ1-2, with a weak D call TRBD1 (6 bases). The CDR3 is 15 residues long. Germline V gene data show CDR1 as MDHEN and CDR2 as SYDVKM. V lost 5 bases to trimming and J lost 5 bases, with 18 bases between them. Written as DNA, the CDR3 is TGTGCCAGCAGTCTACTGGACAGTGCTTCATATGGCTACACCTTC. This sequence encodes CASSLLDSASYGYTF.

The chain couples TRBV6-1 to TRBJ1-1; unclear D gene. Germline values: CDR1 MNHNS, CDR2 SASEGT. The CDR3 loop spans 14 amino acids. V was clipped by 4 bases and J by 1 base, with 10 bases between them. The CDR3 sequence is CASSATTSNTEAFF. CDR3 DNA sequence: TGTGCCAGCAGTGCTACTACCTCGAACACTGAAGCTTTCTTT.

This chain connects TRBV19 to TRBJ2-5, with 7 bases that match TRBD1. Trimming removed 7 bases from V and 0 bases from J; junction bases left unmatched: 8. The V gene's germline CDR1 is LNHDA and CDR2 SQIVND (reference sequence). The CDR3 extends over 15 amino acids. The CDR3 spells CASNPGQSNQETQYF. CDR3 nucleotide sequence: TGTGCCAGTAATCCGGGACAGTCCAACCAAGAGACCCAGTACTTC. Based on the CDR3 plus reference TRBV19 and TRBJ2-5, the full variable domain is DGGITQSPKYLFRKEGQNVTLSCEQNLNHDAMYWYRQDPGQGLRLIYYSQIVNDFQKGDIAEGYSVSREKKESFPLTVTSAQKNPTAFYLCASNPGQSNQETQYFGPGTRLLVL.

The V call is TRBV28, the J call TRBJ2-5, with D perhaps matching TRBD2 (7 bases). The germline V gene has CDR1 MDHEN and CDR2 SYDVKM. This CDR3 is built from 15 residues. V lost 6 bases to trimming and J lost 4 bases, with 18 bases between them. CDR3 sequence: CASSSPGGPGETQYF. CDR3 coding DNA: TGTGCCAGCAGCTCCCCGGGGGGCCCAGGAGAGACCCAGTACTTC.

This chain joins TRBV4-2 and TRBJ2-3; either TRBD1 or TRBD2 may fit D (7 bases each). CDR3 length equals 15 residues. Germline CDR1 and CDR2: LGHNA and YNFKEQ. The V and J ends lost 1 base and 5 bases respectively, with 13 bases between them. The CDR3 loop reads CASSQGQGGGDTQYF. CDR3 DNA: TGTGCCAGCAGCCAAGGACAGGGAGGGGGAGATACGCAGTATTTT.

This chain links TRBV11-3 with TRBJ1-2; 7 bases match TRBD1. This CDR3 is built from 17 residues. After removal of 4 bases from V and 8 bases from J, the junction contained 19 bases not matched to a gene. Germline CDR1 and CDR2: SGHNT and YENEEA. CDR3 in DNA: TGTGCCAGCAGCTCAAGGGGGGCAGGACAGGTTGGTTGGGGCTACACCTTC. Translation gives CASSSRGAGQVGWGYTF.

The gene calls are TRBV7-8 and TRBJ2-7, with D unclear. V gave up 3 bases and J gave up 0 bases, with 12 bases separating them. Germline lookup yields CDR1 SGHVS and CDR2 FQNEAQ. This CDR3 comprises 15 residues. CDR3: CASSLNSRSSYEQYF. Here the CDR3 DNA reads TGTGCCAGCAGCTTGAACAGCCGAAGCTCCTACGAGCAGTACTTC.

CDR3 residues: CASGVSYEQYF. In DNA, the CDR3 is TGTGCCAGCGGGGTCTCCTACGAGCAGTACTTC. This chain links TRBV7-9 with TRBJ2-7; D not resolved. The CDR3 length is 11 residues. In germline, CDR1 is SEHNR, CDR2 FQNEAQ (reference sequence). The V end lost 8 bases, the J end lost 0 bases, and 5 bases lay between the germline ends.